This entry is about one T cell receptor beta chain. Antigen unknown. Sequenced by immunoSEQ multiplex PCR; TCRdb stores in-frame clones only, minus some. The sample shows tens of thousands of clones, 74% of them seen only once. These data belong to a study of immune evolution from preneoplasia to lung adenocarcinoma. The V end lost 4 bases, the J end lost 1 base, and 10 bases lay between the germline ends. Germline values: CDR1 GTSNPN, CDR2 SVGIG (reference sequence). The CDR3 contains 13 residues. Study results and limitations: Later-stage lesions appeared to have more T cells, more diversity, less clonality. From normal lung to invasive adenocarcinoma, top clone frequencies appeared to decrease.

The sample consisted of FFPE invasive lung adenocarcinoma tissue. The TCR comes from a person between 60 and 69 years old with invasive lung adenocarcinoma. Some clones in this sample may be carry-over from other donors' samples. The V call is TRBV30, the J call TRBJ1-1, with TRBD1 as a possible D gene (6 bases). CDR3 coding DNA: TGTGCCTGGAACAGGGAGGGGAACACTGAAGCTTTCTTT. It translates to CAWNREGNTEAFF. Combining the CDR3 with reference TRBV30 and TRBJ1-1 gives the whole variable domain SQTIHQWPATLVQPVGSPLSLECTVEGTSNPNLYWYRQAAGRGLQLLFYSVGIGQISSEVPQNLSASRPQDRQFILSSKKLLLSDSGFYLCAWNREGNTEAFFGQGTRLTVV.